This is a list of T cell receptor beta chains from one sample in a study of regulatory T cells in long-lasting Graves disease. Each CDR3 protein is one row after TCRdb ran MiXCR on the multiplex PCR reads. The data hold roughly 320,000 distinct CDR3 sequences, with over 15% observed a single time. This sample was shared with a second study, whose subject was T cells in Graves' hyperthyroidism and ophthalmopathy.

The sequences come from peripheral blood mononuclear cells (PBMCs), collected at new diagnosis, from a patient treated with antithyroid drugs. The origin of the receptors is a middle-aged man with Graves disease. Both conserved end residues are part of each CDR3. D genes are given only for firm matches. Size tells how often a clone was seen (once, few, many) or the class of an expanded clone, and some rows leave it out.

V gene: TRBV7-2; clone size: -; CDR3 length: 13; D gene: TRBD2; J gene: TRBJ2-5; CDR3 protein: CASSLILAGDQYF; CDR3 DNA: TGTGCCAGCAGCTTAATCCTAGCGGGGGATCAGTACTTC
V gene: TRBV3-1; clone size: few; CDR3 length: 15; D gene: -; J gene: TRBJ1-1; CDR3 protein: CANSPSDTLGTEAFF; CDR3 DNA: TGTGCCAACAGCCCATCTGACACCCTGGGGACTGAAGCTTTCTTT
V gene: TRBV5-1; clone size: few; CDR3 length: 13; D gene: -; J gene: TRBJ1-4; CDR3 protein: CASSGQEGEKLVF; CDR3 DNA: TGCGCCAGCAGCGGGCAGGAGGGTGAAAAACTGGTTTTT
V gene: TRBV27; clone size: few; CDR3 length: 16; D gene: -; J gene: TRBJ2-7; CDR3 protein: CASSKGSSGGLYEQYF; CDR3 DNA: TGTGCCAGCAGCAAGGGGTCCTCCGGGGGCCTATACGAGCAGTACTTC
V gene: TRBV29-1; clone size: -; CDR3 length: 13; D gene: TRBD1; J gene: TRBJ1-2; CDR3 protein: CSVYRGFVYGYTF; CDR3 DNA: TGCAGCGTTTACAGGGGTTTCGTCTATGGCTACACCTTC
V gene: TRBV29-1; clone size: many; CDR3 length: 15; D gene: TRBD1; J gene: TRBJ2-7; CDR3 protein: CSVGTPGQRTYEQYF; CDR3 DNA: TGCAGCGTTGGAACACCGGGACAGCGGACCTACGAGCAGTACTTC
V gene: TRBV7-9; clone size: -; CDR3 length: 13; D gene: -; J gene: TRBJ1-4; CDR3 protein: CASSLTSHEKLFF; CDR3 DNA: TGTGCCAGCAGCTTAACTTCTCATGAAAAACTGTTTTTT
V gene: TRBV20-1; clone size: many; CDR3 length: 14; D gene: TRBD1; J gene: TRBJ1-5; CDR3 protein: CSARVGTGDQPQHF; CDR3 DNA: TGCAGTGCTAGAGTCGGGACAGGGGATCAGCCCCAGCATTTT
V gene: TRBV20-1; clone size: many; CDR3 length: 13; D gene: TRBD1; J gene: TRBJ2-5; CDR3 protein: CSARTGGGETQYF; CDR3 DNA: TGCAGTGCTAGGACAGGGGGCGGAGAGACCCAGTACTTC
V gene: TRBV27; clone size: many; CDR3 length: 14; D gene: TRBD1; J gene: TRBJ2-7; CDR3 protein: CASSFWDRVHEQYF; CDR3 DNA: TGTGCCAGCAGTTTTTGGGACAGGGTCCACGAGCAGTACTTC
V gene: TRBV7-3; clone size: few; CDR3 length: 14; D gene: -; J gene: TRBJ2-2; CDR3 protein: CASSLQGTTGELFF; CDR3 DNA: TGTGCCAGCTCTTTACAGGGAACGACCGGGGAGCTGTTTTTT
V gene: TRBV24-1; clone size: many; CDR3 length: 18; D gene: TRBD2; J gene: TRBJ2-1; CDR3 protein: CATSDVGTSGGAYNEQFF; CDR3 DNA: TGTGCCACCAGTGACGTCGGGACTAGCGGGGGGGCCTACAATGAGCAGTTCTTC
V gene: TRBV4-3; clone size: -; CDR3 length: 18; D gene: TRBD1; J gene: TRBJ1-4; CDR3 protein: CASSQAGQGAKPNEKLFF; CDR3 DNA: TGCGCCAGCAGCCAAGCAGGTCAGGGGGCGAAACCTAATGAAAAACTGTTTTTT
V gene: TRBV3-1; clone size: many; CDR3 length: 17; D gene: -; J gene: TRBJ2-6; CDR3 protein: CASSQVTTASGANVLTF; CDR3 DNA: TGTGCCAGCAGCCAAGTGACGACGGCCTCTGGGGCCAACGTCCTGACTTTC
V gene: TRBV20-1; clone size: -; CDR3 length: 14; D gene: TRBD1; J gene: TRBJ2-3; CDR3 protein: CSARTGFETDTQYF; CDR3 DNA: TGCAGTGCTCGGACAGGGTTTGAGACAGATACGCAGTATTTT
V gene: TRBV5-6; clone size: many; CDR3 length: 15; D gene: TRBD1; J gene: TRBJ1-1; CDR3 protein: CASSLPDRGSAEAFF; CDR3 DNA: TGTGCCAGCAGCCTACCCGACAGGGGGTCGGCTGAAGCTTTCTTT
V gene: TRBV7-9; clone size: -; CDR3 length: 15; D gene: TRBD2; J gene: TRBJ2-5; CDR3 protein: CASSNRRGVQETQYF; CDR3 DNA: TGTGCCAGCAGCAACAGACGGGGGGTCCAAGAGACCCAGTACTTC
V gene: TRBV2; clone size: few; CDR3 length: 14; D gene: -; J gene: TRBJ1-5; CDR3 protein: CASREQGGGQPQHF; CDR3 DNA: TGTGCCAGCAGAGAACAGGGAGGAGGCCAGCCCCAGCATTTT
V gene: TRBV11-3; clone size: many; CDR3 length: 18; D gene: -; J gene: TRBJ1-1; CDR3 protein: CASSLESIAAGWVTEAFF; CDR3 DNA: TGTGCCAGCAGCTTAGAGAGTATTGCAGCCGGGTGGGTCACTGAAGCTTTCTTT
V gene: TRBV18; clone size: many; CDR3 length: 14; D gene: TRBD1; J gene: TRBJ1-2; CDR3 protein: CASSPGQGAVGYTF; CDR3 DNA: TGTGCCAGCTCACCAGGACAGGGGGCAGTTGGCTACACCTTC
V gene: TRBV5-1; clone size: many; CDR3 length: 16; D gene: TRBD2; J gene: TRBJ2-3; CDR3 protein: CASSLLTSGVKDTQYF; CDR3 DNA: TGCGCCAGCAGCTTACTGACTAGCGGGGTTAAAGATACGCAGTATTTT
V gene: TRBV7-9; clone size: -; CDR3 length: 15; D gene: -; J gene: TRBJ2-7; CDR3 protein: CASSLGLTGSYEQYF; CDR3 DNA: TGTGCCAGCAGCTTAGGTTTAACAGGCTCCTACGAGCAGTACTTC
V gene: TRBV4-1; clone size: few; CDR3 length: 15; D gene: -; J gene: TRBJ1-5; CDR3 protein: CASSPSGLSNQPQHF; CDR3 DNA: TGCGCCAGCAGCCCAAGCGGACTCTCCAATCAGCCCCAGCATTTT
V gene: TRBV5-1; clone size: many; CDR3 length: 16; D gene: TRBD2; J gene: TRBJ2-2; CDR3 protein: CASSLAAGVNTGELFF; CDR3 DNA: TGCGCCAGCAGCTTGGCCGCGGGAGTGAACACCGGGGAGCTGTTTTTT
V gene: TRBV20-1; clone size: many; CDR3 length: 13; D gene: TRBD1; J gene: TRBJ2-4; CDR3 protein: CSAGQVAKNIQYF; CDR3 DNA: TGCAGTGCGGGACAGGTAGCCAAAAACATTCAGTACTTC
V gene: TRBV24-1; clone size: many; CDR3 length: 13; D gene: -; J gene: TRBJ2-3; CDR3 protein: CATSDQSTDTQYF; CDR3 DNA: TGTGCCACCAGTGACCAAAGCACAGATACGCAGTATTTT
V gene: TRBV20-1; clone size: many; CDR3 length: 12; D gene: -; J gene: TRBJ1-1; CDR3 protein: CSATGPVSEAFF; CDR3 DNA: TGCAGTGCTACCGGGCCTGTATCGGAAGCTTTCTTT
V gene: TRBV10-3; clone size: -; CDR3 length: 13; D gene: -; J gene: TRBJ2-5; CDR3 protein: CAISDQGPKTQYF; CDR3 DNA: TGTGCCATCAGTGATCAGGGGCCGAAGACCCAGTACTTC
V gene: TRBV20-1; clone size: -; CDR3 length: 14; D gene: -; J gene: TRBJ1-5; CDR3 protein: CSASSPGVNQPQHF; CDR3 DNA: TGCAGTGCTAGTAGCCCCGGGGTGAATCAGCCCCAGCATTTT
V gene: TRBV30; clone size: many; CDR3 length: 12; D gene: -; J gene: TRBJ2-7; CDR3 protein: CAWSRDFYEQYF; CDR3 DNA: TGTGCCTGGAGCCGGGACTTCTACGAGCAGTACTTC
V gene: TRBV30; clone size: -; CDR3 length: 14; D gene: TRBD2; J gene: TRBJ2-1; CDR3 protein: CAWGQRGVYNEQFF; CDR3 DNA: TGTGCCTGGGGCCAGCGGGGGGTATACAATGAGCAGTTCTTC
V gene: TRBV29-1; clone size: -; CDR3 length: 13; D gene: -; J gene: TRBJ2-3; CDR3 protein: CSARRAGEDTQYF; CDR3 DNA: TGCAGCGCCCGCCGGGCCGGGGAGGATACGCAGTATTTT
V gene: TRBV4-2; clone size: few; CDR3 length: 17; D gene: TRBD2; J gene: TRBJ2-5; CDR3 protein: CASSRTSGGPMQETQHF; CDR3 DNA: TGTGCCAGCAGCCGGACTAGCGGGGGCCCCATGCAAGAGACCCAGCACTTC
V gene: TRBV15; clone size: -; CDR3 length: 14; D gene: -; J gene: TRBJ2-3; CDR3 protein: CATSRVGSTDTQYF; CDR3 DNA: TGTGCCACCAGCAGAGTAGGTAGCACAGATACGCAGTATTTT
V gene: TRBV7-3; clone size: -; CDR3 length: 14; D gene: -; J gene: TRBJ2-5; CDR3 protein: CASSPAGGLETQYF; CDR3 DNA: TGTGCCAGCAGCCCGGCCGGGGGCCTCGAGACCCAGTACTTC
V gene: TRBV28; clone size: many; CDR3 length: 15; D gene: -; J gene: TRBJ1-2; CDR3 protein: CASRIMTGINYGYTF; CDR3 DNA: TGTGCCAGCAGGATAATGACAGGAATTAACTATGGCTACACCTTC
V gene: TRBV28; clone size: few; CDR3 length: 14; D gene: -; J gene: TRBJ2-7; CDR3 protein: CAITPNQPPYEQYF; CDR3 DNA: TGTGCCATTACACCGAACCAACCGCCCTACGAGCAGTACTTC
V gene: TRBV28; clone size: -; CDR3 length: 14; D gene: TRBD1; J gene: TRBJ1-6; CDR3 protein: CASTSGQGHSPLHF; CDR3 DNA: TGTGCCAGCACCTCGGGACAGGGGCATTCACCCCTCCACTTT
V gene: TRBV28; clone size: many; CDR3 length: 15; D gene: -; J gene: TRBJ2-7; CDR3 protein: CASSFTGTVSWEQYF; CDR3 DNA: TGTGCCAGCAGTTTCACCGGGACTGTCTCGTGGGAGCAGTACTTC
V gene: TRBV24-1; clone size: many; CDR3 length: 17; D gene: TRBD2; J gene: TRBJ2-3; CDR3 protein: CATSDFSSGGATDTQYF; CDR3 DNA: TGTGCCACCAGTGATTTCTCTAGCGGGGGGGCCACGGATACGCAGTATTTT
V gene: TRBV9; clone size: many; CDR3 length: 13; D gene: TRBD2; J gene: TRBJ2-3; CDR3 protein: CASRGEGTDTQYF; CDR3 DNA: TGTGCCAGCAGAGGGGAGGGGACAGATACGCAGTATTTT
V gene: TRBV7-9; clone size: many; CDR3 length: 16; D gene: TRBD1; J gene: TRBJ1-1; CDR3 protein: CASSLHYRGLGTEAFF; CDR3 DNA: TGTGCCAGCAGCTTACACTACAGGGGCTTGGGCACTGAAGCTTTCTTT